The rows below give T cell receptor beta chains drawn from one sample of a study of T cell responses to AZD1222 COVID-19 vaccine. The table came from immunoSEQ multiplex PCR; TCRdb's copy has only in-frame clones and leaves some out. There are under 85,000 clones in the sample; 88% occur only once, and approximately 10% lies in the top ten. Sequencing used peripheral blood, obtained on day 0 of AZD1222 vaccination. These receptors were collected from an adult in good health. CDR3s include the opening cysteine and the closing phenylalanine or tryptophan. The D gene is left open where the match is weak. Clone size is not always given. Where it is, it says once, few, many or a class for expanded clones.

clone_size: .
v_call: TRBV28
j_call: TRBJ2-5
d_call: .
cdr3_nt: TGTGCCAGCAGTTTCCCCTACGGGGAGGCAACCCAGTACTTC
cdr3_aa: CASSFPYGEATQYF

clone_size: .
v_call: TRBV28
j_call: TRBJ2-7
d_call: TRBD1
cdr3_nt: TGTGCCAGCCGGGCCGGGACAGGGCGTCACGAGCAGTACTTC
cdr3_aa: CASRAGTGRHEQYF

clone_size: .
v_call: TRBV6-2/TRBV6-3
j_call: TRBJ2-2
d_call: .
cdr3_nt: TGTGCCAGCAGTTACTCACTCACCGGGGAGCTGTTTTTT
cdr3_aa: CASSYSLTGELFF

clone_size: .
v_call: TRBV7-8
j_call: TRBJ1-1
d_call: TRBD1
cdr3_nt: TGTGCCAGCAGCTTCCGGGACAGGGGTGCTGAAGCTTTCTTT
cdr3_aa: CASSFRDRGAEAFF

clone_size: .
v_call: TRBV28
j_call: TRBJ1-2
d_call: .
cdr3_nt: TGTGCCAGCAGTCTGGGGGGCTATGGCTACACCTTC
cdr3_aa: CASSLGGYGYTF

clone_size: once
v_call: TRBV30
j_call: TRBJ2-5
d_call: TRBD2
cdr3_nt: TGTGCCTCCTCGGGGACTAGCGGGGGTCGCGGGACCCAGTACTTC
cdr3_aa: CASSGTSGGRGTQYF

clone_size: .
v_call: TRBV27
j_call: TRBJ1-5
d_call: .
cdr3_nt: TGTGCCAGCAGCGAACGATACGACGGACAAGTAAATCAGCCCCAGCATTTT
cdr3_aa: CASSERYDGQVNQPQHF

clone_size: .
v_call: TRBV6-5
j_call: TRBJ2-7
d_call: TRBD1
cdr3_nt: TGTGCCAGCAGGGACGACAGGGGTAACACCTACGAGCAGTACTTC
cdr3_aa: CASRDDRGNTYEQYF

clone_size: .
v_call: TRBV10-3
j_call: TRBJ2-1
d_call: TRBD2
cdr3_nt: TGTGCCATCAATCCGGGAGGGAACTACAATGAGCAGTTCTTC
cdr3_aa: CAINPGGNYNEQFF

clone_size: .
v_call: TRBV15
j_call: TRBJ2-3
d_call: TRBD2
cdr3_nt: TGTGCCACTAAGCGGGAGGGACTCACAGATACGCAGTATTTT
cdr3_aa: CATKREGLTDTQYF

clone_size: .
v_call: TRBV7-8
j_call: TRBJ2-7
d_call: TRBD1
cdr3_nt: TGTGCCAGCAGCTTAATGGTGTCCGGGACAGGGAGTGGCGAGCAGTACTTC
cdr3_aa: CASSLMVSGTGSGEQYF